Listed below are T cell receptor beta chains from one sample, sequenced in a study of blood T cells in healthy people across ages. TCRdb reprocessed the 5' RACE reads with MiXCR, giving one entry per CDR3 protein. Of around 500,000 distinct CDR3 sequences in the sample, under 55% were seen once. Sequencing input: blood. The receptors shown here come from an elderly man in good health. Both conserved end residues are part of each CDR3. D genes are given only for firm matches. Clone size is shown for a subset of rows, as once, few, many or a class of expanded clone.

cdr3_aa cdr3_nt j_call d_call v_call clone_size cdr3_length
CASSLGTGVPTDTQYF TGTGCCAGCAGTTTAGGGACAGGGGTTCCGACAGATACGCAGTATTTT TRBJ2-3 TRBD1 TRBV28 - 16
CASSQALSPGQGYTF TGTGCCAGCAGCCAAGCTCTATCGCCTGGGCAGGGCTACACCTTC TRBJ1-2 - TRBV4-2 few 15
CASSVVGVKTQYF TGTGCCAGCAGTGTGGTAGGGGTCAAGACCCAGTACTTC TRBJ2-5 - TRBV28 - 13
CSARDPGQINQPQHF TGCAGTGCTAGAGATCCGGGACAGATTAATCAGCCCCAGCATTTT TRBJ1-5 TRBD1 TRBV20-1 - 15
CASSLGREPSLETQFF TGCGCCAGCAGCTTGGGGAGGGAGCCCTCTCTGGAGACCCAGTTCTTC TRBJ2-1 - TRBV5-1 - 16
CAISESLPGELFF TGTGCCATCAGTGAGTCGTTGCCTGGGGAGCTGTTTTTT TRBJ2-2 - TRBV10-3 - 13
CSARDQETQYF TGCAGTGCTAGAGATCAAGAGACCCAGTACTTC TRBJ2-5 - TRBV20-1 many 11
CASSPGGYSTDTQYF TGCGCCAGCAGCCCAGGGGGCTACAGCACAGATACGCAGTATTTT TRBJ2-3 TRBD1 TRBV4-3 once 15
CSARVAGKDNQPQHF TGCAGTGCTAGAGTAGCGGGGAAAGACAATCAGCCCCAGCATTTT TRBJ1-5 - TRBV20-1 - 15
CATSDPRGGQGSYGYTF TGTGCCACCAGTGATCCTCGCGGCGGACAGGGAAGCTATGGCTACACCTTC TRBJ1-2 TRBD1 TRBV24-1 - 17
CASSLRTNEELFF TGTGCCAGCAGCTTGCGGACTAATGAAGAACTGTTTTTT TRBJ1-4 - TRBV7-2 - 13
CASRTDSRGPYEQYF TGTGCCAGCAGGACCGACTCCAGGGGGCCCTACGAGCAGTACTTC TRBJ2-7 TRBD1 TRBV27 - 15
CATSRLVGGPGETQYF TGTGCCACCAGCAGGTTGGTGGGGGGCCCTGGAGAGACCCAGTACTTC TRBJ2-5 - TRBV15 - 16
CSASKPIDEQYF TGCAGTGCTTCCAAACCGATTGACGAGCAGTACTTC TRBJ2-7 - TRBV20-1 - 12
CASKKEPTGNEQFF TGTGCCAGCAAGAAAGAACCGACTGGGAATGAGCAGTTCTTC TRBJ2-1 - TRBV6-6 few 14
CASSQLTNEQYF TGTGCCAGCAGCCAGCTTACAAATGAGCAGTACTTC TRBJ2-5 - TRBV3-1 - 12
CSASRTPGGLETQYF TGCAGTGCTAGTAGGACCCCGGGGGGGCTCGAGACCCAGTACTTC TRBJ2-5 TRBD2 TRBV20-1 - 15
CASSLGLEPNTQYF TGCGCCAGCAGCTTGGGCCTAGAGCCAAATACGCAGTATTTT TRBJ2-3 - TRBV5-1 - 14
CASSLFGPYKTQYF TGTGCCAGCAGCTTGTTCGGCCCCTACAAGACCCAGTACTTC TRBJ2-5 - TRBV5-6 - 14
CSARGKGAKNIQYF TGCAGTGCTAGAGGCAAGGGCGCCAAAAACATTCAGTACTTC TRBJ2-4 - TRBV20-1 few 14
CSVKRGRDTQYF TGCAGCGTTAAACGGGGGAGGGATACGCAGTATTTT TRBJ2-3 - TRBV29-1 - 12
CASSWRTSGDNEQFF TGTGCCAGCAGCTGGCGGACTAGCGGCGACAATGAGCAGTTCTTC TRBJ2-1 TRBD2 TRBV9 few 15
CASSQDSRAGLFYGYTF TGCGCCAGCAGCCAAGATAGTAGGGCAGGGTTATTCTATGGCTACACCTTC TRBJ1-2 - TRBV4-3 - 17
CSARSPGGPGDTQYF TGCAGTGCTAGATCCCCAGGTGGGCCGGGAGATACGCAGTATTTT TRBJ2-3 - TRBV20-1 few 15
CASSQGLRNTQYF TGTGCCAGCAGCCAAGGACTTCGTAATACGCAGTATTTT TRBJ2-3 - TRBV7-2 - 13
CASSLYGTGFYEQFF TGTGCCAGCAGTTTATATGGGACAGGGTTCTATGAGCAGTTCTTC TRBJ2-1 TRBD1 TRBV28 - 15
CASSSWGGTNEKLFF TGTGCCAGCAGTTCCTGGGGTGGCACTAATGAAAAACTGTTTTTT TRBJ1-4 - TRBV7-8 - 15